A single sample is the source of the 14 T cell receptor beta chains below, sequenced in a study of blood T cell repertoires in COVID-19. Using immunoSEQ multiplex PCR, the repertoire was profiled, and TCRdb retains in-frame clones only, with some absent. The top ten clones hold roughly 8% of a sample with about 500,000 clones, around 90% of them seen once. What was sequenced was peripheral blood. The source is a woman between 45 and 60 years old with COVID-19, enrolled during active disease.

The rearrangement uses TRBV30 and TRBJ1-2; D unclear. Between the trimmed V and J ends, which lost 4 bases and 4 bases, there was a span of 13 bases. CDR3 length: 13 amino acids. Looked up from germline, CDR1 is GTSNPN and CDR2 is SVGIG (reference sequence). The CDR3: CAWKVGAFYGYTF. CDR3 DNA sequence: TGTGCCTGGAAGGTTGGAGCGTTCTATGGCTACACCTTC.

The chain carries TRBV25-1 and TRBJ1-1; D not certain. Looked up from germline, CDR1 is MGHDK and CDR2 is SYGVNS. This CDR3 spans 15 amino acids. V gave up 3 bases and J gave up 5 bases, with 16 bases separating them. The CDR3: CASSDRGRGRTEAFF. CDR3 bases: TGTGCCAGCAGTGACCGAGGTCGAGGGAGGACTGAAGCTTTCTTT.

V and J are TRBV19 and TRBJ1-5; D is undetermined. This CDR3 is built from 13 residues. The germline V gene encodes CDR1 LNHDA and CDR2 SQIVND (reference sequence). With 0 bases removed from V and 3 bases from J, the gap between germline ends came to 3 bases. The CDR3 sequence is CASSIEANQPQHF. For the CDR3, the DNA is TGTGCCAGTAGTATAGAGGCCAATCAGCCCCAGCATTTT. Together with reference TRBV19 and TRBJ1-5, the CDR3 gives the full variable domain: DGGITQSPKYLFRKEGQNVTLSCEQNLNHDAMYWYRQDPGQGLRLIYYSQIVNDFQKGDIAEGYSVSREKKESFPLTVTSAQKNPTAFYLCASSIEANQPQHFGDGTRLSIL.

The gene calls are TRBV6-5 and TRBJ1-4; TRBD1 matches 8 bases. This CDR3 has 13 residues. The ends lost 2 bases at V and 7 bases at J; junction bases unmatched: 0. Germline assignment: CDR1 MNHEY and CDR2 SVGAGI. Written as DNA, the CDR3 is TGTGCCAGCAGTTACGACAGGGGTGAAAAACTGTTTTTT. Amino acid sequence: CASSYDRGEKLFF.

The genes are TRBV19 and TRBJ1-5; D possibly corresponds to TRBD1 (6 bases). V was clipped by 3 bases and J by 2 bases, with 14 bases between them. The CDR3 runs to 16 residues. Germline V lookup: CDR1 LNHDA, CDR2 SQIVND (reference sequence). CDR3 sequence reads: CASSILETGRNQPQHF. As DNA, the CDR3 is TGTGCCAGTAGTATTCTAGAGACAGGACGCAATCAGCCCCAGCATTTT.

This sequence joins TRBV5-6 and TRBJ1-2; no firm D call. Trimming stripped 1 base from V and 4 bases from J, with 11 bases between. CDR1 and CDR2 (germline): SGHDT, YYEEEE. CDR3 length equals 14 residues. CDR3 region: CASSLPARSYGYTF. The DNA of the CDR3 is TGTGCCAGCAGCTTGCCGGCGCGGAGCTATGGCTACACCTTC.

The genes are TRBV9 and TRBJ1-2; D call uncertain. Germline V lookup: CDR1 SGDLS, CDR2 YYNGEE. The CDR3 is made up of 13 amino acids. With 0 bases removed from V and 4 bases from J, the gap between germline ends came to 7 bases. Here the CDR3 DNA reads TGTGCCAGCAGCGTAGCGGCAGGCTATGGCTACACCTTC. Residues: CASSVAAGYGYTF.

The rearrangement uses TRBV29-1 and TRBJ1-1; D is unresolved. Trimming took off 5 bases at V and 5 bases at J, with 12 bases between the two ends. The CDR3 has 12 residues. Per the germline V gene, CDR1 is SQVTM and CDR2 is ANQGSEA. CDR3 sequence: CSVLEGRTEAFF. The CDR3 DNA reads TGCAGCGTTCTGGAGGGAAGGACTGAAGCTTTCTTT.

The chain has TRBV18 and TRBJ1-1, with 10 nucleotides matching TRBD1. This CDR3 has 17 amino acids. From germline, CDR1 is KGHSH and CDR2 LQKENI. After removal of 6 bases from V and 4 bases from J, the junction contained 14 bases not matched to a gene. CDR3 bases: TGTGCCAGCTCTGCCGGGACAGGGGCTTCACGGGGCACTGAAGCTTTCTTT. Its protein is CASSAGTGASRGTEAFF.

The chain recombines TRBV19 with TRBJ1-6; D gene unclear. Germline assignment: CDR1 LNHDA and CDR2 SQIVND (reference sequence). Trimming pared 6 bases from V and 14 bases from J, leaving 20 bases between. The CDR3 totals 14 residues. The CDR3 DNA reads as TGTGCCAGTAGCCCTACGGGAGGGTACGGGTCCCTCCACTTT. Translated: CASSPTGGYGSLHF.

This clone was detected a few times. The V call is TRBV2, the J call TRBJ1-5; 9 bases line up with TRBD1. V gave up 7 bases and J gave up 0 bases; unmatched junction bases: 4. The CDR3 spans 15 residues. Germline values: CDR1 SNHLY, CDR2 FYNNEI. CDR3 loop: CASTWDRDSNQPQHF. In nucleotides, the CDR3 is TGTGCCAGCACTTGGGACAGGGATAGCAATCAGCCCCAGCATTTT.

This clone was recorded only once. The chain links TRBV6-5 to TRBJ1-4, with TRBD1 identical over 7 bases. Losses at the gene ends were 8 bases for V and 2 bases for J; bases not matched to a gene: 5. The CDR3 length is 14 residues. Germline V gives CDR1 MNHEY, CDR2 SVGAGI. The CDR3 here is CASRQGDTNEKLFF. Here the CDR3 DNA reads TGTGCCAGCCGACAGGGAGACACTAATGAAAAACTGTTTTTT.

CDR3 amino acids: CSVRLEGGAFF. For the CDR3, the DNA is TGCAGCGTTCGATTAGAGGGGGGGGCTTTCTTT. The gene calls are TRBV29-1 and TRBJ1-1, with D maybe TRBD1 (6 bases). The ends were cut back, 5 bases at V and 11 bases at J, with 15 bases in the middle. Germline V lookup: CDR1 SQVTM, CDR2 ANQGSEA. The CDR3 runs to 11 residues.

This clone was seen a single time. This chain connects TRBV25-1 to TRBJ2-1; 9 nucleotides match TRBD1. The V and J ends lost 6 bases and 8 bases, in that order; junction bases with no gene match: 8. CDR3 length: 14 residues. Germline CDR1 MGHDK, CDR2 SYGVNS. The DNA for the CDR3 is TGTGCCAGCAGCCCCCGGGACAGGGTCCATGAGCAGTTCTTC. This codes for CASSPRDRVHEQFF.